This entry is about one T cell receptor beta chain. Its antigen is undetermined. CDR3 size: 13 residues. The V gene lost 3 bases and the J gene lost 2 bases, with 10 bases spanning the gap. CDR1 is SQVTM, CDR2 ANQGSEA, per germline. These data belong to a study of cytomegalovirus exposure and HLA in healthy donors. Turning to the study itself: About 80 million unique TCR sequences came from HLA-typed donors in an early release. Study-wide results and limits: Later analysis showed TCR association rates varying by HLA locus, highest for DRB1 and lowest for HLA-C. Later on, an analysis found that several of the most significant clusters appeared to be linked to common viral pathogens, which included parvovirus B19. Altogether, 150 to 200 TCR beta chains were recorded as cytomegalovirus-associated.

Both 60 Vbeta primers and 13 Jbeta primers went into the PCR. Clones were read by immunoSEQ multiplex PCR, and TCRdb kept only the in-frame ones, dropping some. Seen in this sample are 45,000 to 60,000 clones; the ten most common clones hold about 2.2%. This TCR derives from a female donor in good health and CMV-seronegative. The J gene is TRBJ1-2, the V gene TRBV29-1; no reliable D call. The specimen sequenced was PBMCs. CDR3 DNA: TGCAGCGTTGACGGCACAGTAAACTATGGCTACACCTTC. It codes for CSVDGTVNYGYTF.